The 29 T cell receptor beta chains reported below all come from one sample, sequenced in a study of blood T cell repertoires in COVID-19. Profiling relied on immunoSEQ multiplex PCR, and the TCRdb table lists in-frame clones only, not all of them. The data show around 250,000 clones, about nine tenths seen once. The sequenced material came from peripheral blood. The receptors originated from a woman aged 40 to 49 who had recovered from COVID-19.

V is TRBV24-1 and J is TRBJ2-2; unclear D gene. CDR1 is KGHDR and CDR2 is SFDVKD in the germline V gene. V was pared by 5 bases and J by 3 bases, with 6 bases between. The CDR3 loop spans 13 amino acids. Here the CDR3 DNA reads TGTGCCACCAGTGTAGCTTACACCGGGGAGCTGTTTTTT. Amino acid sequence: CATSVAYTGELFF.

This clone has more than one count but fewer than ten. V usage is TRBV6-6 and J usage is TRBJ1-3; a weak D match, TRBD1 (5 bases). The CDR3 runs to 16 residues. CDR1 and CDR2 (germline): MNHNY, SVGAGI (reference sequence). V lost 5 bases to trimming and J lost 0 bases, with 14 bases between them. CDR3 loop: CASSGRQGDSGNTIYF. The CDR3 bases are TGTGCCAGCAGTGGGAGGCAGGGAGACTCTGGAAACACCATATATTTT.

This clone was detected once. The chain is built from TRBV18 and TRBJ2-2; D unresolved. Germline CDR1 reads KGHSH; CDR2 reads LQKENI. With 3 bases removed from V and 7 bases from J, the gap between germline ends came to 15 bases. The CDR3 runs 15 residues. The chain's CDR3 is CASSPPVVSDGELFF. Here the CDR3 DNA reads TGTGCCAGCTCACCCCCCGTGGTGAGTGACGGGGAGCTGTTTTTT. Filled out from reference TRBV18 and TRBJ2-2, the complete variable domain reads NAGVMQNPRHLVRRRGQEARLRCSPMKGHSHVYWYRQLPEEGLKFMVYLQKENIIDESGMPKERFSAEFPKEGPSILRIQQVVRGDSAAYFCASSPPVVSDGELFFGEGSRLTVL.

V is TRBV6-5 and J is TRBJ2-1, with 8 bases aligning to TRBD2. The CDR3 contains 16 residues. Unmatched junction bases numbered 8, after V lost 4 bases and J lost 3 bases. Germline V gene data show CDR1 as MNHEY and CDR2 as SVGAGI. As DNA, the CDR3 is TGTGCCAGCAGTTTATCCCTAGCGGGCAACTACAATGAGCAGTTCTTC. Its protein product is CASSLSLAGNYNEQFF.

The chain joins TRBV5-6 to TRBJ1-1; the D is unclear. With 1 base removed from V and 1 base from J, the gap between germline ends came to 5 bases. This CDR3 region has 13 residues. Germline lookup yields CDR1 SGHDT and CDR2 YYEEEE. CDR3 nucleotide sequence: TGTGCCAGCAGCTTGCGGGAGAACACTGAAGCTTTCTTT. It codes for CASSLRENTEAFF.

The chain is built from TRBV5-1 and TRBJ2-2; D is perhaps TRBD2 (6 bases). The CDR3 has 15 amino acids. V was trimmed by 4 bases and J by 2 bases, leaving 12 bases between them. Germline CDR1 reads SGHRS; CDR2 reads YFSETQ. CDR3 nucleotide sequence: TGCGCCAGCAGCGCCGGGACTTTCAACACCGGGGAGCTGTTTTTT. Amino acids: CASSAGTFNTGELFF.

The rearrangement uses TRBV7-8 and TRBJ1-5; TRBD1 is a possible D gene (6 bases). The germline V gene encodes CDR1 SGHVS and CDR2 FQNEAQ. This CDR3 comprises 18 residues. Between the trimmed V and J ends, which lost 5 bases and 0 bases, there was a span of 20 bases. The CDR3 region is CASSPWGGRAHSNQPQHF. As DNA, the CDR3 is TGTGCCAGCAGCCCCTGGGGGGGCCGGGCCCATAGCAATCAGCCCCAGCATTTT.

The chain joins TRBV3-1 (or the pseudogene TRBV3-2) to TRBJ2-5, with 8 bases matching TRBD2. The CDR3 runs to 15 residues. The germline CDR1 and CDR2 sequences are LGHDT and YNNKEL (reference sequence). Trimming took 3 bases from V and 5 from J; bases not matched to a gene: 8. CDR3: CASSQFSGSGETQYF. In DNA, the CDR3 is TGTGCCAGCAGCCAGTTCAGCGGGAGTGGTGAGACCCAGTACTTC.

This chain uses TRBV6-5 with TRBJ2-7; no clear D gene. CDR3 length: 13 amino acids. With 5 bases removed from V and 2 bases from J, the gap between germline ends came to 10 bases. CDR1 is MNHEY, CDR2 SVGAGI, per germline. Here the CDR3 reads CASSPDGAYEQYF. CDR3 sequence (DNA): TGTGCCAGCAGTCCCGACGGAGCCTACGAGCAGTACTTC.

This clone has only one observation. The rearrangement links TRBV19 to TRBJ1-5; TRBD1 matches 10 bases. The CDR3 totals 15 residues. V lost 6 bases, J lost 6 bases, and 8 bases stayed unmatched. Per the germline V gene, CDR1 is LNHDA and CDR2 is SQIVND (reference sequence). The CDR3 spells CASRTGQGFGQPQHF. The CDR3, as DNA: TGTGCCAGTAGGACGGGACAGGGGTTCGGTCAGCCCCAGCATTTT.

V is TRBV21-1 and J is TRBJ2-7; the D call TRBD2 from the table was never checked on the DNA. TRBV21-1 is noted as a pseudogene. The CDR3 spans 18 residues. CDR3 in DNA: TGTGCCAGCAGCCTACGGGGACTAGCGGGAGACGAGAATTCCGAGCAGTACTTC. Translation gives CASSLRGLAGDENSEQYF.

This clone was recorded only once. The CDR3 sequence: CASSEQGQGFEKLFF. CDR3 in DNA: TGTGCCAGCAGTGAACAAGGACAGGGTTTTGAAAAACTGTTTTTT. The chain couples TRBV6-1 to TRBJ1-4; 8 nucleotides agree with TRBD1. The length of the CDR3 is 15 residues. V shed 2 bases and J 7 bases; nucleotides not matched to a gene: 6. Germline V lookup: CDR1 MNHNS, CDR2 SASEGT.

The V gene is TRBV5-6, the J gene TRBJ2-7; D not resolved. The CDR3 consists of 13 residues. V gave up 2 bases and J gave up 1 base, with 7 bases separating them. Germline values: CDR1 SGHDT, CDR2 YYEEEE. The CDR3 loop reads CASSFGESYEQYF. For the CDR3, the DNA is TGTGCCAGCAGCTTCGGAGAATCCTACGAGCAGTACTTC.

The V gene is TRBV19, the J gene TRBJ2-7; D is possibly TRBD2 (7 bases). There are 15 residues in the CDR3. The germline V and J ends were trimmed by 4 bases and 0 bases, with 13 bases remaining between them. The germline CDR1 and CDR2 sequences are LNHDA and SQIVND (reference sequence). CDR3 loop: CASSTGGTLSYEQYF. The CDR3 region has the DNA TGTGCCAGTAGTACCGGGGGGACACTCTCCTACGAGCAGTACTTC.

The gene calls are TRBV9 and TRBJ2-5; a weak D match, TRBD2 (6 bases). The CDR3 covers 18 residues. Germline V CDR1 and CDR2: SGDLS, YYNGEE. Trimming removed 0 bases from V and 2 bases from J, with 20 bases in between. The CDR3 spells CASSVAPGVGEGQETQYF. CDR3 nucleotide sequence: TGTGCCAGCAGCGTAGCTCCGGGAGTAGGGGAAGGGCAAGAGACCCAGTACTTC.

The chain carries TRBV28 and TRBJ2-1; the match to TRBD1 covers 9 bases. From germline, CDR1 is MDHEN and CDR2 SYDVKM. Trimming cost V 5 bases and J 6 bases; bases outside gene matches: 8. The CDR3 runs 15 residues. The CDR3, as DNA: TGTGCCAGCAGTGTACCGGGACAGGGAAGCAATGAGCAGTTCTTC. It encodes CASSVPGQGSNEQFF.

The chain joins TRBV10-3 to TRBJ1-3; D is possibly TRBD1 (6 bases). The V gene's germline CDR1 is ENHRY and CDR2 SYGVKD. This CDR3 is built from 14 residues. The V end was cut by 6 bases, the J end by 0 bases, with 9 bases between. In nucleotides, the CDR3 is TGTGCCATCAGGGGGGCCTCCTCTGGAAACACCATATATTTT. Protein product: CAIRGASSGNTIYF.

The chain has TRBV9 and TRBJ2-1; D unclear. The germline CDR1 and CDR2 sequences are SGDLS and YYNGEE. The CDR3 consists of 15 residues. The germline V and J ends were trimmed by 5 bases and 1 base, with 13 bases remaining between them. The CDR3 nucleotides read TGTGCCAGCAGTGCGAGGTCATCTTCCTACAATGAGCAGTTCTTC. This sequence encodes CASSARSSSYNEQFF.

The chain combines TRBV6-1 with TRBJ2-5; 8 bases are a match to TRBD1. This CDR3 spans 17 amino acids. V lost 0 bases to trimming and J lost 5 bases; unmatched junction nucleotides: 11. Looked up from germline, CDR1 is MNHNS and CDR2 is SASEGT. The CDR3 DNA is TGTGCCAGCAGTGAAGCGGCGGGACAGGCAGGTGGGGAGACCCAGTACTTC. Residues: CASSEAAGQAGGETQYF.

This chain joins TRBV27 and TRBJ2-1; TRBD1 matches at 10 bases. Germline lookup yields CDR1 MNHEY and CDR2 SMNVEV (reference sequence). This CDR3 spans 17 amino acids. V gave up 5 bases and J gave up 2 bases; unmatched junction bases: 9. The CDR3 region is CASSRVSGTGAYNEQFF. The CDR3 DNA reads TGTGCCAGCAGTCGGGTTTCCGGGACAGGGGCCTACAATGAGCAGTTCTTC.

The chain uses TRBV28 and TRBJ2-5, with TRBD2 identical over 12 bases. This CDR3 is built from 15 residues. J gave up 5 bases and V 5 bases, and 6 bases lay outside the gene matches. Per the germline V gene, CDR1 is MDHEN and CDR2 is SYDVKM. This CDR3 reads CASSRTSGARETQYF. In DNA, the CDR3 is TGTGCCAGCAGTCGGACTAGCGGGGCACGGGAGACCCAGTACTTC.

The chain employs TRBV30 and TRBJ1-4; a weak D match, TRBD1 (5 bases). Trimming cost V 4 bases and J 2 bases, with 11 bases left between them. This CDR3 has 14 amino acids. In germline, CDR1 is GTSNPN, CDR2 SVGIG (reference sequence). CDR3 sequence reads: CAWTPGLTNEKLFF. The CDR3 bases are TGTGCCTGGACTCCGGGACTGACTAATGAAAAACTGTTTTTT.

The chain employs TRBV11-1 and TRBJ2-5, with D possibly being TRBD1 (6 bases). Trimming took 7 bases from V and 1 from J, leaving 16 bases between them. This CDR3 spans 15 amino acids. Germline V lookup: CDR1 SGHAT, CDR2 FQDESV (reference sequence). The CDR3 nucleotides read TGTGCCAGCAAGCTAGGGGGTGGCTCCCAAGAGACCCAGTACTTC. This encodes CASKLGGGSQETQYF.

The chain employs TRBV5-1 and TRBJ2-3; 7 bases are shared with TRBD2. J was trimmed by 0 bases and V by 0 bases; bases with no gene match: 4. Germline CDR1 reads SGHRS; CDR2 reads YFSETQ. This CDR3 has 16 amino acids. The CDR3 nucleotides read TGCGCCAGCAGCTTGGATCTAGCGGCCAGCACAGATACGCAGTATTTT. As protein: CASSLDLAASTDTQYF. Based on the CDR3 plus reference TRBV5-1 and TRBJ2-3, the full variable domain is KAGVTQTPRYLIKTRGQQVTLSCSPISGHRSVSWYQQTPGQGLQFLFEYFSETQRNKGNFPGRFSGRQFSNSRSEMNVSTLELGDSALYLCASSLDLAASTDTQYFGPGTRLTVL.

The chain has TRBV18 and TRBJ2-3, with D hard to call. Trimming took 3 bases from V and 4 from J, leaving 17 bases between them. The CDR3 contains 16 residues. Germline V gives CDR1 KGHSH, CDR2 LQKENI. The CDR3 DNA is TGTGCCAGCTCACCGTACATGGGCTCTCTTCCAGATACGCAGTATTTT. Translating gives CASSPYMGSLPDTQYF.

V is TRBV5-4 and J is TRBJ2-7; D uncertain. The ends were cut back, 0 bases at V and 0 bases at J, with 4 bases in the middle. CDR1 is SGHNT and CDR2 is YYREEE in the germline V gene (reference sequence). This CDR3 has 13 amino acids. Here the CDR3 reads CASSLAYSYEQYF. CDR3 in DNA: TGTGCCAGCAGCTTGGCCTACTCCTACGAGCAGTACTTC.

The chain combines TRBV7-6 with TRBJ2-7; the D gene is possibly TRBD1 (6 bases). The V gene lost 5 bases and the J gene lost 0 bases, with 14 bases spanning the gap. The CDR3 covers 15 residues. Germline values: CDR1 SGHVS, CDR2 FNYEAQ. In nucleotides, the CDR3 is TGTGCCAGCAGCGGCGGACAGTCCGGCTCCTACGAGCAGTACTTC. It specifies CASSGGQSGSYEQYF.

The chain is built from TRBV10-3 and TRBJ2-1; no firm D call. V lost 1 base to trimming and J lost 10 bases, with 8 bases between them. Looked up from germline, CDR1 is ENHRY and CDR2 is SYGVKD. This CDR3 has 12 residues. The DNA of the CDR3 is TGTGCCATCAGTGAGTGGAGTATGGAGCAGTTCTTC. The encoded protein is CAISEWSMEQFF.

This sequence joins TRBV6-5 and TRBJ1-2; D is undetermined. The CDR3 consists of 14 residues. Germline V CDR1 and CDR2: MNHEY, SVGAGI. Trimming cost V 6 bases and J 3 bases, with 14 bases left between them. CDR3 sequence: CASSPVSPYYGYTF. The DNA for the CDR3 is TGTGCCAGCAGCCCCGTTAGCCCCTACTATGGCTACACCTTC.